This is a list of T cell receptor beta chains from one sample in a study of T-cell reconstitution after alpha-beta-depleted transplantation in children. TCRdb called the PCR reads again in MiXCR, with one record for every CDR3 protein. The repertoire holds 200,000 to 250,000 distinct CDR3 sequences, with 8.2% as singletons. The sequences come from PBMCs, mostly from graft donor cells, collected 180 days after TCRalphabeta/CD19-depleted stem cell transplant. All receptors come from a male patient between 5 and 17 years old who had a stem cell transplant for acute lymphoblastic leukemia, so the T cells may come from the graft donor. Both conserved end residues are part of each CDR3. A D gene is named only where the DNA matches it firmly. The size field is filled for only some rows; it gives once, few, many or a size class.

CDR3aa: CASSSAGTSGGPYNEQFF
CDR3nt: TGTGCCAGCAGCTCGGCCGGGACTAGCGGGGGGCCGTACAATGAGCAGTTCTTC
len: 18
j_gene: TRBJ2-1
v_gene: TRBV13
abundance: many
d_gene: TRBD2

CDR3aa: CASSQDWTSPYGYTF
CDR3nt: TGTGCCAGCAGCCAAGATTGGACGTCACCTTATGGCTACACCTTC
len: 15
j_gene: TRBJ1-2
v_gene: TRBV3-1
abundance: many
d_gene: .

CDR3aa: CASRQEVTGGRGYTF
CDR3nt: TGCGCCAGCAGACAAGAAGTGACAGGGGGCAGGGGCTACACCTTC
len: 15
j_gene: TRBJ1-2
v_gene: TRBV4-1
abundance: many
d_gene: TRBD1

CDR3aa: CAMGSGLAANTGELFF
CDR3nt: TGTGCCATGGGCTCCGGACTAGCGGCGAACACCGGGGAGCTGTTTTTT
len: 16
j_gene: TRBJ2-2
v_gene: TRBV7-9
abundance: once
d_gene: TRBD2

CDR3aa: CASSQLGQSVEETQYF
CDR3nt: TGCGCCAGCAGTCAGCTGGGACAGAGCGTTGAAGAGACCCAGTACTTC
len: 16
j_gene: TRBJ2-5
v_gene: TRBV23-1
abundance: .
d_gene: TRBD1

CDR3aa: CASSSGTTLKYEQFF
CDR3nt: TGTGCCAGCAGTTCCGGGACCACCCTGAAGTATGAGCAGTTCTTC
len: 15
j_gene: TRBJ2-1
v_gene: TRBV6-2/TRBV6-3
abundance: few
d_gene: .

CDR3aa: CSASVAFF
CDR3nt: TGCAGTGCTAGTGTGGCTTTCTTT
len: 8
j_gene: TRBJ1-1
v_gene: TRBV20-1
abundance: few
d_gene: .

CDR3aa: CASSYGGNDQFF
CDR3nt: TGTGCCAGCAGTTACGGAGGCAATGACCAGTTCTTC
len: 12
j_gene: TRBJ2-1
v_gene: TRBV6-5
abundance: .
d_gene: .

CDR3aa: CASSLDSSTDTQYF
CDR3nt: TGTGCCAGCAGTTTAGACTCAAGCACAGATACGCAGTATTTT
len: 14
j_gene: TRBJ2-3
v_gene: TRBV12-3/TRBV12-4
abundance: many
d_gene: .

CDR3aa: CASSMQGASNQPQHF
CDR3nt: TGTGCCAGTAGTATGCAGGGGGCTAGCAATCAGCCCCAGCATTTT
len: 15
j_gene: TRBJ1-5
v_gene: TRBV19
abundance: many
d_gene: TRBD1

CDR3aa: CATSENGAVKGADTQYF
CDR3nt: TGTGCCACCAGTGAAAACGGAGCGGTCAAGGGAGCAGATACGCAGTATTTT
len: 17
j_gene: TRBJ2-3
v_gene: TRBV24-1
abundance: many
d_gene: .

CDR3aa: CASSKARTEETQYF
CDR3nt: TGTGCCAGCAGCAAAGCAAGGACAGAGGAGACCCAGTACTTC
len: 14
j_gene: TRBJ2-5
v_gene: TRBV21-1
abundance: many
d_gene: .

CDR3aa: CASSSFFPGVVRQETQYF
CDR3nt: TGTGCCAGCAGCTCCTTTTTTCCGGGAGTCGTCAGGCAAGAGACCCAGTACTTC
len: 18
j_gene: TRBJ2-5
v_gene: TRBV27
abundance: many
d_gene: .

CDR3aa: CASSLVGTGLYGYTF
CDR3nt: TGTGCCAGCAGCTTAGTCGGGACAGGGCTCTATGGCTACACCTTC
len: 15
j_gene: TRBJ1-2
v_gene: TRBV7-2
abundance: many
d_gene: TRBD1

CDR3aa: CASSEERDCSYNEQFF
CDR3nt: TGTGCCAGCAGTGAAGAGCGGGATTGCTCCTACAATGAGCAGTTCTTC
len: 16
j_gene: TRBJ2-1
v_gene: TRBV25-1
abundance: many
d_gene: TRBD2

CDR3aa: CAISENYEQYF
CDR3nt: TGTGCCATCAGTGAGAACTACGAGCAGTACTTC
len: 11
j_gene: TRBJ2-7
v_gene: TRBV10-3
abundance: many
d_gene: .

CDR3aa: CASSEYGDEQYF
CDR3nt: TGTGCCAGCAGTGAATATGGAGACGAGCAGTACTTC
len: 12
j_gene: TRBJ2-7
v_gene: TRBV25-1
abundance: many
d_gene: .

CDR3aa: CASSFGREHSNQPQHF
CDR3nt: TGTGCCAGCAGTTTTGGCAGGGAGCATAGCAATCAGCCCCAGCATTTT
len: 16
j_gene: TRBJ1-5
v_gene: TRBV28
abundance: many
d_gene: .

CDR3aa: CAITFWGGSVSVNYNEQFF
CDR3nt: TGTGCCATCACTTTTTGGGGGGGTTCCGTGTCTGTGAATTACAATGAGCAGTTCTTC
len: 19
j_gene: TRBJ2-1
v_gene: TRBV3-1
abundance: .
d_gene: TRBD2

CDR3aa: CASTSGQVIQETQYF
CDR3nt: TGTGCCAGCACCTCCGGACAGGTGATCCAAGAGACCCAGTACTTC
len: 15
j_gene: TRBJ2-5
v_gene: TRBV6-2/TRBV6-3
abundance: many
d_gene: TRBD1

CDR3aa: CASSSGGSRAYNEQFF
CDR3nt: TGCGCCAGCAGCTCGGGGGGGAGCCGAGCCTACAATGAGCAGTTCTTC
len: 16
j_gene: TRBJ2-1
v_gene: TRBV5-1
abundance: many
d_gene: TRBD2

CDR3aa: CASSLAGGTYNEQFF
CDR3nt: TGTGCCAGCAGCTTAGCGGGGGGAACCTACAATGAGCAGTTCTTC
len: 15
j_gene: TRBJ2-1
v_gene: TRBV7-8
abundance: many
d_gene: .

CDR3aa: CASSERVMNTEAFF
CDR3nt: TGCGCCAGCAGTGAGCGGGTCATGAACACTGAAGCTTTCTTT
len: 14
j_gene: TRBJ1-1
v_gene: TRBV10-2
abundance: .
d_gene: .

CDR3aa: CASSVRTIDITNTGELFF
CDR3nt: TGTGCCAGCAGCGTCCGCACAATTGACATAACGAACACCGGGGAGCTGTTTTTT
len: 18
j_gene: TRBJ2-2
v_gene: TRBV9
abundance: many
d_gene: .

CDR3aa: CSVEDRAGDYEQYF
CDR3nt: TGCAGCGTTGAAGATCGCGCAGGGGACTACGAGCAGTACTTC
len: 14
j_gene: TRBJ2-7
v_gene: TRBV29-1
abundance: many
d_gene: .

CDR3aa: CSASPPGPTLYEQYF
CDR3nt: TGCAGTGCTAGTCCACCGGGACCAACTTTGTACGAGCAGTACTTC
len: 15
j_gene: TRBJ2-7
v_gene: TRBV20-1
abundance: many
d_gene: .

CDR3aa: CASSLRSIPENTEAFF
CDR3nt: TGTGCCAGCAGTTTGCGGTCAATCCCGGAGAACACTGAAGCTTTCTTT
len: 16
j_gene: TRBJ1-1
v_gene: TRBV12-3/TRBV12-4
abundance: many
d_gene: .

CDR3aa: CSALTGGSEKLFF
CDR3nt: TGCAGTGCCCTGACGGGGGGAAGTGAAAAACTGTTTTTT
len: 13
j_gene: TRBJ1-4
v_gene: TRBV20-1
abundance: many
d_gene: .

CDR3aa: CASSTGTGGAHTGELFF
CDR3nt: TGTGCCAGCAGCACCGGGACAGGGGGCGCCCACACCGGGGAGCTGTTTTTT
len: 17
j_gene: TRBJ2-2
v_gene: TRBV7-9
abundance: many
d_gene: TRBD1

CDR3aa: CASSYSRRRETEAFF
CDR3nt: TGTGCCAGCAGCTATTCAAGGAGGAGGGAGACTGAAGCTTTCTTT
len: 15
j_gene: TRBJ1-1
v_gene: TRBV7-4
abundance: many
d_gene: .

CDR3aa: CASSVSNGQPQHF
CDR3nt: TGTGCCAGCTCGGTTTCCAACGGGCAGCCCCAGCATTTT
len: 13
j_gene: TRBJ1-5
v_gene: TRBV6-6
abundance: many
d_gene: .

CDR3aa: CASSFHLGGANVLTF
CDR3nt: TGTGCCAGCAGCTTCCACCTGGGAGGGGCCAACGTCCTGACTTTC
len: 15
j_gene: TRBJ2-6
v_gene: TRBV7-9
abundance: many
d_gene: .

CDR3aa: CASSHPPGLRGEQFF
CDR3nt: TGTGCCAGCAGCCACCCTCCGGGGCTTAGAGGTGAGCAGTTCTTC
len: 15
j_gene: TRBJ2-1
v_gene: TRBV14
abundance: many
d_gene: .

CDR3aa: CASSQDHIVGDEQYF
CDR3nt: TGCGCCAGCAGCCAAGACCACATAGTGGGGGACGAGCAGTACTTC
len: 15
j_gene: TRBJ2-7
v_gene: TRBV4-1
abundance: .
d_gene: .

CDR3aa: CASSLEPTSTDTQYF
CDR3nt: TGTGCCAGCAGCTTAGAGCCTACAAGCACAGATACGCAGTATTTT
len: 15
j_gene: TRBJ2-3
v_gene: TRBV11-2
abundance: many
d_gene: .

CDR3aa: CSASPGGTGTEKLFF
CDR3nt: TGCAGTGCTAGTCCTGGGGGGACAGGGACTGAAAAACTGTTTTTT
len: 15
j_gene: TRBJ1-4
v_gene: TRBV20-1
abundance: many
d_gene: TRBD1

CDR3aa: CSAYPGTSRYNEQFF
CDR3nt: TGCAGTGCTTATCCCGGGACTAGCAGATACAATGAGCAGTTCTTC
len: 15
j_gene: TRBJ2-1
v_gene: TRBV20-1
abundance: many
d_gene: TRBD2

CDR3aa: CASSPLTGPVNTEAFF
CDR3nt: TGTGCCAGCAGCCCCTTGACAGGGCCCGTGAACACTGAAGCTTTCTTT
len: 16
j_gene: TRBJ1-1
v_gene: TRBV7-6
abundance: many
d_gene: TRBD1

CDR3aa: CASSLNRESYEQYF
CDR3nt: TGTGCCAGCTCACTCAATAGGGAGTCCTACGAGCAGTACTTC
len: 14
j_gene: TRBJ2-7
v_gene: TRBV18
abundance: few
d_gene: .

CDR3aa: CASSPLDRASTEAFF
CDR3nt: TGTGCCAGCAGCCCCCTGGACAGGGCCTCCACTGAAGCTTTCTTT
len: 15
j_gene: TRBJ1-1
v_gene: TRBV9
abundance: many
d_gene: TRBD1

CDR3aa: CASSLRGFNSPLHF
CDR3nt: TGTGCCAGCAGCTTAAGGGGGTTTAATTCACCCCTCCACTTT
len: 14
j_gene: TRBJ1-6
v_gene: TRBV7-2
abundance: many
d_gene: .

CDR3aa: CASSLNGGETQYF
CDR3nt: TGTGCCAGCAGCTTAAATGGGGGAGAGACCCAGTACTTC
len: 13
j_gene: TRBJ2-5
v_gene: TRBV7-3
abundance: many
d_gene: .

CDR3aa: CASSKSGRDRGRRGYTF
CDR3nt: TGTGCCAGCAGCAAAAGCGGTCGGGACAGGGGGCGCCGAGGCTACACCTTC
len: 17
j_gene: TRBJ1-2
v_gene: TRBV21-1
abundance: many
d_gene: .

CDR3aa: CAIISDRDEGETQYF
CDR3nt: TGTGCCATCATTTCGGACAGGGATGAGGGAGAGACCCAGTACTTC
len: 15
j_gene: TRBJ2-5
v_gene: TRBV10-3
abundance: few
d_gene: TRBD1

CDR3aa: CASTPAGTSGSRTPGSCFF
CDR3nt: .
len: 19
j_gene: TRBJ2-2
v_gene: TRBV21-1
abundance: .
d_gene: .

CDR3aa: CASSLADYGYTF
CDR3nt: TGTGCCAGCAGCTTAGCAGATTATGGCTACACCTTC
len: 12
j_gene: TRBJ1-2
v_gene: TRBV7-9
abundance: many
d_gene: .

CDR3aa: CASSYAYPTSGKVGETQYF
CDR3nt: TGTGCCAGCAGTTACGCCTATCCGACTAGCGGGAAGGTGGGAGAGACCCAGTACTTC
len: 19
j_gene: TRBJ2-5
v_gene: TRBV6-5
abundance: many
d_gene: TRBD2

CDR3aa: CASSLGLRGGQYF
CDR3nt: TGTGCCAGCAGTTTGGGGCTCCGGGGGGGCCAGTACTTC
len: 13
j_gene: TRBJ2-5
v_gene: TRBV12-3/TRBV12-4
abundance: many
d_gene: TRBD2

CDR3aa: CASSRPTDRNEKLFF
CDR3nt: TGTGCCAGCAGCCGCCCGACTGATCGTAATGAAAAACTGTTTTTT
len: 15
j_gene: TRBJ1-4
v_gene: TRBV4-2
abundance: many
d_gene: .

CDR3aa: CCAQPPSGWGGTDTQYF
CDR3nt: TGCTGTGCTCAGCCACCTTCGGGGTGGGGGGGCACAGATACGCAGTATTTT
len: 17
j_gene: TRBJ2-3
v_gene: TRBV20-1
abundance: .
d_gene: .

CDR3aa: CASSLGPSGTFDEQFF
CDR3nt: TGTGCCAGCAGCTTAGGCCCTAGCGGGACGTTCGATGAGCAGTTCTTC
len: 16
j_gene: TRBJ2-1
v_gene: TRBV7-2
abundance: few
d_gene: TRBD2

CDR3aa: CASSLVSIAKNIQYF
CDR3nt: TGCGCCAGCAGCTTGGTCTCCATAGCCAAAAACATTCAGTACTTC
len: 15
j_gene: TRBJ2-4
v_gene: TRBV5-1
abundance: many
d_gene: .

CDR3aa: CASSLGLAGKGEQFF
CDR3nt: TGTGCCAGCAGCCTGGGACTAGCGGGAAAGGGTGAGCAGTTCTTC
len: 15
j_gene: TRBJ2-1
v_gene: TRBV7-3
abundance: many
d_gene: TRBD2

CDR3aa: CSAKERNDEKLFF
CDR3nt: TGCAGTGCTAAGGAGAGGAACGATGAAAAACTGTTTTTT
len: 13
j_gene: TRBJ1-4
v_gene: TRBV20-1
abundance: many
d_gene: .

CDR3aa: CSARTPKGYTGELFF
CDR3nt: TGCAGTGCTAGGACCCCTAAGGGGTACACCGGGGAGCTGTTTTTT
len: 15
j_gene: TRBJ2-2
v_gene: TRBV20-1
abundance: many
d_gene: .

CDR3aa: CASSFRGGAGTDTQYF
CDR3nt: TGTGCCAGCAGTTTCCGGGGGGGGGCGGGCACAGATACGCAGTATTTT
len: 16
j_gene: TRBJ2-3
v_gene: TRBV28
abundance: many
d_gene: TRBD2

CDR3aa: CASSFGQGQGTEAFF
CDR3nt: TGTGCCAGCAGCTTCGGACAGGGACAGGGCACTGAAGCTTTCTTT
len: 15
j_gene: TRBJ1-1
v_gene: TRBV7-2
abundance: many
d_gene: TRBD1

CDR3aa: CATSDPPGQGSSTGELFF
CDR3nt: TGTGCCACCAGTGACCCACCGGGACAGGGGTCGTCCACCGGGGAGCTGTTTTTT
len: 18
j_gene: TRBJ2-2
v_gene: TRBV24-1
abundance: many
d_gene: TRBD1

CDR3aa: CASSQVLAGGYEQYF
CDR3nt: TGCGCCAGCAGCCAAGTCCTAGCGGGAGGGTACGAGCAGTACTTC
len: 15
j_gene: TRBJ2-7
v_gene: TRBV4-1
abundance: many
d_gene: TRBD2